The 29 T cell receptor beta chains below come from one sample, sequenced in a study of blood T cell repertoires in COVID-19. Clones were read by immunoSEQ multiplex PCR, and TCRdb kept only the in-frame ones, dropping some. The data show 45,000 to 55,000 clones, under 90% seen once. Sequenced material: peripheral blood. The source is an elderly man with COVID-19, enrolled during active disease.

The chain joins TRBV5-1 to TRBJ1-3; D gene ambiguous. Germline CDR1 SGHRS, CDR2 YFSETQ. CDR3 length: 17 amino acids. Trimming removed 4 bases from V and 0 bases from J, with 17 bases in between. This CDR3 is CASSRTSGLGSGNTIYF. CDR3 sequence (DNA): TGCGCCAGCAGCCGGACCTCAGGACTAGGCTCTGGAAACACCATATATTTT.

This clone was found a few times. V gene TRBV4-3 combines with J gene TRBJ1-1; D ambiguous. The CDR3 runs to 13 residues. Trimming removed 5 bases at V and 1 base at J, with 8 bases between. The germline V gene has CDR1 LGHNA and CDR2 YSLEER. The CDR3 spells CASSLGENTEAFF. DNA of the CDR3: TGCGCCAGCAGCTTAGGAGAGAACACTGAAGCTTTCTTT.

This rearrangement joins TRBV5-1 to TRBJ2-1; TRBD2 aligns across 7 bases. The CDR3 contains 16 residues. Germline-derived CDR1 and CDR2 are SGHRS and YFSETQ. Unmatched junction bases numbered 14, after V lost 4 bases and J lost 7 bases. The CDR3 is CASSPAGLADANEQFF. CDR3 bases: TGCGCCAGCAGCCCTGCTGGTCTAGCGGATGCTAATGAGCAGTTCTTC. The complete variable domain, with remaining parts taken from reference TRBV5-1 and TRBJ2-1, reads KAGVTQTPRYLIKTRGQQVTLSCSPISGHRSVSWYQQTPGQGLQFLFEYFSETQRNKGNFPGRFSGRQFSNSRSEMNVSTLELGDSALYLCASSPAGLADANEQFFGPGTRLTVL.

This chain uses TRBV19 with TRBJ2-7; TRBD1 agrees at 7 bases. The CDR3 contains 12 residues. Germline CDR1 is LNHDA and CDR2 is SQIVND (reference sequence). V shed 5 bases, J shed 6 bases, and the junction held 4 bases outside the gene matches. The CDR3 here is CASSSRTGEQYV. CDR3 in DNA: TGTGCCAGTAGTTCGCGGACAGGCGAGCAGTACGTC.

The chain uses TRBV27 and TRBJ1-2; D is unclear. The CDR3 runs 13 residues. Germline lookup yields CDR1 MNHEY and CDR2 SMNVEV (reference sequence). The V end lost 5 bases, the J end lost 3 bases, and 10 bases lay between the germline ends. CDR3 in DNA: TGTGCCAGCAGTACTACATCCTACTATGGCTACACCTTC. This translates into CASSTTSYYGYTF.

This clone has only one observation. The chain links TRBV5-1 to TRBJ2-7; D is uncertain. This CDR3 is 12 amino acids long. The V gene lost 1 base and the J gene lost 8 bases, with 10 bases spanning the gap. Germline loops: CDR1 SGHRS, CDR2 YFSETQ. The CDR3 bases are TGCGCCAGCAGCTTGCCCAGTGAAAAGCAGTACTTC. It specifies CASSLPSEKQYF.

V usage is TRBV3-1 (or the pseudogene TRBV3-2) and J usage is TRBJ2-5; 7 bases map to TRBD2. The germline CDR1 and CDR2 sequences are LGHDT and YNNKEL (reference sequence). CDR3 length: 14 amino acids. The V segment lost 0 bases and the J segment 5 bases; nucleotides outside the gene matches: 3. CDR3 in amino acids: CASSQDLGGETQYF. The CDR3 region has the DNA TGTGCCAGCAGCCAAGATCTGGGGGGGGAGACCCAGTACTTC.

J is TRBJ1-1 and V is TRBV24-1; 9 positions match TRBD1. Trimming removed 2 bases from V and 6 bases from J; junction bases left unmatched: 12. CDR3 length equals 17 residues. Germline values: CDR1 KGHDR, CDR2 SFDVKD. The CDR3 DNA reads as TGTGCCACCAGTGATTCGCCGACCGGGACAGGGCTCGCTGAAGCTTTCTTT. This gives the protein CATSDSPTGTGLAEAFF.

This clone was detected only a few times. The genes are TRBV19 and TRBJ1-5; 8 nucleotides align to TRBD1. The CDR3 is made up of 16 amino acids. After removal of 7 bases from V and 4 bases from J, the junction contained 12 bases not matched to a gene. The germline gives CDR1 LNHDA, CDR2 SQIVND (reference sequence). For the CDR3, the DNA is TGTGCCAGTACCGTGGACAGGGCACGCCCTAATCAGCCCCAGCATTTT. This codes for CASTVDRARPNQPQHF.

This clone has a single count. This chain connects TRBV19 to TRBJ1-6; TRBD1 might be the D (5 bases). This CDR3 region has 14 residues. V lost 3 bases, J lost 8 bases, and 11 bases lay in between. Germline V gene lookup returns CDR1 LNHDA and CDR2 SQIVND (reference sequence). The CDR3 nucleotides read TGTGCCAGTAGTATCGCAGGGCTTCATTCACCCCTCCACTTT. Amino acid sequence: CASSIAGLHSPLHF. Full variable domain (remainder filled in from reference TRBV19 and TRBJ1-6): DGGITQSPKYLFRKEGQNVTLSCEQNLNHDAMYWYRQDPGQGLRLIYYSQIVNDFQKGDIAEGYSVSREKKESFPLTVTSAQKNPTAFYLCASSIAGLHSPLHFGNGTRLTVT.

V gene TRBV5-1 combines with J gene TRBJ2-5; D is perhaps TRBD2 (5 bases). V lost 4 bases and J 5 bases, leaving 12 bases between the germline ends. This CDR3 is built from 13 residues. In germline, CDR1 is SGHRS, CDR2 YFSETQ. The CDR3 region is CASSQGSGETQYF. The DNA of the CDR3 is TGCGCCAGCAGCCAAGGCTCGGGGGAGACCCAGTACTTC.

The V and J genes are TRBV19 and TRBJ1-4, with a possible D match to TRBD1 (6 bases). Germline assignment: CDR1 LNHDA and CDR2 SQIVND (reference sequence). Trimming removed 2 bases from V and 12 bases from J, with 13 bases in between. The CDR3 runs to 13 residues. CDR3: CASSISAGEQLFF. CDR3 in DNA: TGTGCCAGTAGTATATCGGCAGGGGAACAACTGTTTTTT.

J is TRBJ1-1 and V is TRBV9, with TRBD1 matching 7 bases. In germline, CDR1 is SGDLS, CDR2 YYNGEE. Trimming cost V 5 bases and J 8 bases; bases outside gene matches: 12. This CDR3 spans 14 amino acids. CDR3 nucleotides: TGTGCCAGCAGTCGCGACAGGGTCCCGAGAGAAGCTTTCTTT. Amino acids: CASSRDRVPREAFF.

This clone has just one count. The chain couples TRBV18 to TRBJ2-2, with D possibly TRBD2 on 5 matching bases. Trimming took off 3 bases at V and 7 bases at J, with 15 bases between the two ends. Germline CDR1 is KGHSH and CDR2 is LQKENI. The CDR3 length is 15 residues. CDR3 amino acids: CASSPGRRGNGELFF. CDR3 DNA sequence: TGTGCCAGCTCACCGGGCAGGAGAGGGAACGGGGAGCTGTTTTTT.

This rearrangement joins TRBV5-1 to TRBJ1-1, with 9 bases aligning to TRBD1. J was trimmed by 4 bases and V by 4 bases; bases with no gene match: 11. This CDR3 region has 16 residues. From germline, CDR1 is SGHRS and CDR2 YFSETQ. The CDR3 sequence: CASSVNLGTGSTEAFF. The CDR3 DNA reads TGCGCCAGCAGCGTGAATCTCGGGACAGGGAGCACTGAAGCTTTCTTT.

J is TRBJ2-2 and V is TRBV5-4, with 14 bases that match TRBD2. Germline assignment: CDR1 SGHNT and CDR2 YYREEE (reference sequence). Losses at the gene ends were 4 bases for V and 5 bases for J; bases not matched to a gene: 7. CDR3 length: 17 residues. The CDR3 region is CASSPGTSGRGTGELFF. CDR3 bases: TGTGCCAGCAGCCCCGGGACTAGCGGGAGAGGGACCGGGGAGCTGTTTTTT.

This clone was observed once. The chain combines TRBV5-4 with TRBJ1-6; D is possibly TRBD1 (6 bases). The V end was cut by 0 bases, the J end by 9 bases, with 13 bases between. The CDR3 sequence is 15 residues long. CDR1 is SGHNT, CDR2 YYREEE, per germline (reference sequence). The CDR3 loop reads CASSLDRTVGSPLHF. The CDR3 DNA follows: TGTGCCAGCAGCTTGGATAGGACAGTTGGTTCACCCCTCCACTTT.

The gene calls are TRBV5-1 and TRBJ1-6; 8 bases align to TRBD1. V was pared by 2 bases and J by 10 bases, with 14 bases of the junction left unmatched. Germline CDR1 reads SGHRS; CDR2 reads YFSETQ. The CDR3 contains 17 residues. In nucleotides, the CDR3 is TGCGCCAGCAGCTTCGGGACAGGCGGAGATGGAAGCTCACCCCTCCACTTT. Amino acids: CASSFGTGGDGSSPLHF. The full variable domain, completed using reference TRBV5-1 and TRBJ1-6, is KAGVTQTPRYLIKTRGQQVTLSCSPISGHRSVSWYQQTPGQGLQFLFEYFSETQRNKGNFPGRFSGRQFSNSRSEMNVSTLELGDSALYLCASSFGTGGDGSSPLHFGNGTRLTVT.

The chain has TRBV19 and TRBJ1-2; D may be TRBD1 (6 bases). The length of the CDR3 is 14 residues. Deletions cut 4 bases from V and 2 bases from J, with 11 bases between. Germline V gene data show CDR1 as LNHDA and CDR2 as SQIVND (reference sequence). DNA of the CDR3: TGTGCCAGTAGTAAGGCCAGGGGCAACTATGGCTACACCTTC. Its protein is CASSKARGNYGYTF.

The gene calls are TRBV28 and TRBJ1-6; tentative D call: TRBD1 (6 bases). Germline V gives CDR1 MDHEN, CDR2 SYDVKM. CDR3 size: 17 residues. The ends were cut back, 6 bases at V and 10 bases at J, with 25 bases in the middle. The CDR3 protein is CASRAYPLRQAGSPLHF. DNA of the CDR3: TGTGCCAGCAGGGCGTACCCGCTCCGACAGGCAGGATCACCCCTCCACTTT.

The rearrangement uses TRBV19 and TRBJ1-1; no firm D call. V lost 4 bases and J 3 bases, leaving 12 bases between the germline ends. There are 14 residues in the CDR3. Germline V gene sequence: CDR1 LNHDA, CDR2 SQIVND (reference sequence). This CDR3 reads CASSKPSADTEAFF. The CDR3 DNA reads as TGTGCCAGTAGTAAGCCCTCCGCGGACACTGAAGCTTTCTTT.

Here the CDR3 reads CASSGDRGTEAFF. CDR3 in DNA: TGTGCCAGTAGTGGTGACAGGGGCACTGAAGCTTTCTTT. The chain is built from TRBV19 and TRBJ1-1; 8 bases are shared with TRBD1. Unmatched junction bases numbered 3, after V lost 5 bases and J lost 4 bases. The length of the CDR3 is 13 residues. Per the germline V gene, CDR1 is LNHDA and CDR2 is SQIVND (reference sequence).

This clone was recorded only once. The chain links TRBV9 to TRBJ2-1, with D maybe TRBD2 (6 bases). CDR1 and CDR2 from the germline V gene are SGDLS and YYNGEE. CDR3 length: 16 residues. Trimming removed 3 bases at V and 5 bases at J, with 18 bases between. The CDR3 DNA is TGTGCCAGCAGCGAGCTCGGGCGGGGAGGCAACAATGAGCAGTTCTTC. Translating it yields CASSELGRGGNNEQFF. Supplemented by reference TRBV9 and TRBJ2-1, the full variable domain reads DSGVTQTPKHLITATGQRVTLRCSPRSGDLSVYWYQQSLDQGLQFLIQYYNGEERAKGNILERFSAQQFPDLHSELNLSSLELGDSALYFCASSELGRGGNNEQFFGPGTRLTVL.

This rearrangement joins TRBV6-2 or TRBV6-3 to TRBJ2-7; D unclear. Germline V gene lookup returns CDR1 MNHEY and CDR2 SVGEGT. The CDR3 has 16 amino acids. V was trimmed by 5 bases and J by 4 bases, leaving 21 bases between them. CDR3 sequence reads: CASSPRHLLEPYEQYF. CDR3 coding DNA: TGTGCCAGCAGTCCCCGCCACTTGCTAGAGCCTTACGAGCAGTACTTC.

The V call is TRBV29-1, the J call TRBJ1-1; D gene unclear. The CDR3 is made up of 12 amino acids. Germline values: CDR1 SQVTM, CDR2 ANQGSEA. Trimming took 3 bases from V and 7 from J, leaving 12 bases between them. The CDR3, as DNA: TGCAGCGTTGATAAACCGGGGTTTGAAGCTTTCTTT. It specifies CSVDKPGFEAFF.

Only a few counts were recorded for this clone. This specimen includes other DNA sequences encoding the same CDR3. The chain links TRBV7-2 to TRBJ1-4; 7 nucleotides align to TRBD1. This CDR3 comprises 12 residues. From germline, CDR1 is SGHTA and CDR2 FQGNSA. The V and J ends lost 4 bases and 8 bases, in that order; junction bases with no gene match: 1. DNA of the CDR3: TGTGCCAGCAGCTCACAGGGGGAAAAACTGTTTTTT. Protein: CASSSQGEKLFF.

This chain uses TRBV27 with TRBJ2-7; D gene ambiguous. Trimming took off 2 bases at V and 12 bases at J, with 11 bases between the two ends. Germline lookup yields CDR1 MNHEY and CDR2 SMNVEV (reference sequence). CDR3 length: 11 amino acids. The CDR3 DNA sequence: TGTGCCAGCAGTTTAGGTCGTTCGCGGTACTTC. This translates into CASSLGRSRYF.

This chain connects TRBV6-4 to TRBJ2-1; weak D call: TRBD1 (6 bases). The germline V and J ends were trimmed by 0 bases and 0 bases, with 12 bases remaining between them. The germline V gene encodes CDR1 MRHNA and CDR2 SNTAGT. This CDR3 is built from 17 residues. CDR3 protein: CASSDSRQGLSYNEQFF. The CDR3 nucleotides read TGTGCCAGCAGTGACTCTCGCCAGGGGCTCTCCTACAATGAGCAGTTCTTC.

For this clone: One end of the junction is discordant with germline, which a read error may explain. CDR3 protein: CASSQEPSSYNSPLHF. The CDR3 coding sequence is TGTGCCAGCAGTCAAGAACCGAGCTCCTATAATTCACCCCTCCACTTT. J is TRBJ1-6 and V is TRBV14; D remains ambiguous. This CDR3 contains 16 residues. Per germline, CDR1 SGHDN and CDR2 FVKESK.